What follows are 25 T cell receptor beta chains derived from one specimen sequenced in a study of early T cells in non-severe SARS-CoV-2 infection. TCRdb re-analysed the 5' RACE reads in MiXCR, keeping a single row per CDR3 protein. The sample lists about 80,000 distinct CDR3 sequences, more than 7.5% occurring once. Specimen: whole blood. These receptors were collected from an adult who was a healthcare worker with PCR-confirmed SARS-CoV-2 infection or an uninfected control (not recorded which).

This clonotype came up a few times. V is TRBV7-8 and J is TRBJ2-1; D call uncertain. The germline V gene encodes CDR1 SGHVS and CDR2 FQNEAQ. This CDR3 has 16 residues. Trimming took 1 base from V and 0 from J, leaving 10 bases between them. CDR3: CASSLVVRPSYNEQFF. For the CDR3, the DNA is TGTGCCAGCAGCTTAGTGGTAAGGCCCTCCTACAATGAGCAGTTCTTC.

The rearrangement uses TRBV25-1 and TRBJ2-2, with D possibly being TRBD1 or TRBD2 (5 bases each). Germline V gene data show CDR1 as MGHDK and CDR2 as SYGVNS. The germline V and J ends were trimmed by 8 bases and 7 bases, with 14 bases remaining between them. The CDR3 is made up of 13 amino acids. The CDR3: CASGTSGSGELFF. The CDR3 nucleotides are TGTGCCAGCGGCACCTCAGGGAGCGGGGAGCTGTTTTTT.

Ten or more counts support this clonotype. The J gene is TRBJ1-4, the V gene TRBV2; the D gene is possibly TRBD1 (5 bases). The CDR3 totals 14 residues. Per the germline V gene, CDR1 is SNHLY and CDR2 is FYNNEI. Trimming shortened V by 2 bases and J by 13 bases, and 17 bases separated the two germline ends. The CDR3 bases are TGTGCCAGCAGTGAATCGAGAGTCCGGGGCGGACTGTTTTTT. Its translation: CASSESRVRGGLFF.

In its sample, this clonotype was seen many times. The J gene is TRBJ2-3, the V gene TRBV9, with D possibly being TRBD2 (5 bases). With 4 bases removed from V and 11 bases from J, the gap between germline ends came to 14 bases. Germline-derived CDR1 and CDR2 are SGDLS and YYNGEE. The CDR3 totals 12 residues. The CDR3 protein is CASSTPGGWQYF. CDR3 DNA: TGTGCCAGCAGCACCCCGGGCGGGTGGCAGTATTTT.

The CDR3 region is CAISDGLAGTNEQFF. The CDR3 bases are TGTGCCATCAGTGACGGACTAGCGGGTACCAATGAGCAGTTCTTC. This rearrangement joins TRBV10-3 to TRBJ2-1, with 11 bases fitting TRBD2. The CDR3 loop spans 15 amino acids. V was pared by 3 bases and J by 6 bases, with 4 bases of the junction left unmatched. The germline CDR1 and CDR2 sequences are ENHRY and SYGVKD.

The table lists this clonotype with a few counts. This chain links TRBV7-2 with TRBJ1-2, with no clear D. The germline CDR1 and CDR2 sequences are SGHTA and FQGNSA. CDR3 length equals 13 residues. With 5 bases removed from V and 4 bases from J, the gap between germline ends came to 11 bases. The CDR3 spells CASSPNGVYGYTF. The CDR3 region has the DNA TGTGCCAGCAGCCCCAACGGAGTCTATGGCTACACCTTC. The full variable domain, in which reference TRBV7-2 and TRBJ1-2 provide the parts outside the CDR3, is GAGVSQSPSNKVTEKGKDVELRCDPISGHTALYWYRQSLGQGLEFLIYFQGNSAPDKSGLPSDRFSAERTGGSVSTLTIQRTQQEDSAVYLCASSPNGVYGYTFGSGTRLTVV.

This clonotype was recorded at least ten times. CDR3 sequence (DNA): TGTGCCAGCAGCTTTCTCGGCGGGGGGCCGTCGGAGACCCAGTACTTC. Its translation is CASSFLGGGPSETQYF. This chain joins TRBV7-2 and TRBJ2-5, with 8 bases aligning to TRBD2. Germline CDR1 is SGHTA and CDR2 is FQGNSA. CDR3 size: 16 residues. Trimming cost V 3 bases and J 5 bases; bases outside gene matches: 11.

The rearrangement joins TRBV6-1 to TRBJ2-1, with 7 bases lining up with TRBD1. CDR1 MNHNS and CDR2 SASEGT come from the germline V gene. V shed 0 bases, J shed 7 bases, and the junction held 9 bases outside the gene matches. The CDR3 has 16 residues. The CDR3 here is CASSEARRGFLNEQFF. CDR3 DNA: TGTGCCAGCAGTGAAGCGCGCAGGGGGTTTTTGAATGAGCAGTTCTTC.

This sequence joins TRBV25-1 and TRBJ2-1; D uncertain. V shed 5 bases and J shed 8 bases, with 16 bases lying between them. The CDR3 has 14 residues. Germline values: CDR1 MGHDK, CDR2 SYGVNS. The CDR3 reads CASSRLPHLDEQFF. The CDR3 region has the DNA TGTGCCAGCAGTCGACTCCCCCATTTGGATGAGCAGTTCTTC.

A few counts support this clonotype. This chain connects TRBV10-1 to TRBJ2-7; 7 nucleotides agree with TRBD2. Trimming took 8 bases from V and 2 from J; bases not matched to a gene: 6. CDR1 and CDR2 (germline): WNHNN, SYGVQD (reference sequence). The CDR3 loop spans 13 amino acids. The CDR3 reads CASSAAGPYEQYF. The CDR3 nucleotides are TGCGCCAGCTCAGCAGCGGGACCCTACGAGCAGTACTTC.

There are many counts of this clonotype. The gene calls are TRBV20-1 and TRBJ2-1; unclear D gene. The V gene's germline CDR1 is DFQATT and CDR2 SNEGSKA (reference sequence). CDR3 length: 13 residues. V was trimmed by 5 bases and J by 0 bases, leaving 8 bases between them. CDR3 in amino acids: CSAPPRSYNEQFF. DNA for the CDR3: TGCAGTGCTCCCCCGCGCTCCTACAATGAGCAGTTCTTC.

This clonotype was seen repeatedly, ten times or more. V is TRBV5-1 and J is TRBJ2-7; TRBD2 aligns across 9 bases. The germline gives CDR1 SGHRS, CDR2 YFSETQ. The V segment lost 3 bases and the J segment 5 bases; nucleotides outside the gene matches: 12. The CDR3 is 16 amino acids. The CDR3, as DNA: TGCGCCAGCAGCTCCCATGGGGTAGCGGGAGTAAACGAGCAGTACTTC. This codes for CASSSHGVAGVNEQYF.

Ten or more counts support this clonotype. One junction end does not reproduce the germline sequence, and a read error may be involved. The rearrangement joins TRBV28 to TRBJ1-1, with D possibly being TRBD1 (5 bases). Per germline, CDR1 MDHEN and CDR2 SYDVKM. This CDR3 is 14 amino acids long. This CDR3 reads CASSFEGRNSEAFF. In DNA, the CDR3 is TGTGCCAGCAGTTTTGAGGGGCGGAACTCTGAAGCTTTCTTT.

In its sample, this clonotype was seen a few times. The chain links TRBV10-2 to TRBJ2-5, with D perhaps matching TRBD1 or TRBD2 (5 bases each). CDR1 and CDR2 from the germline V gene are WSHSY and SAAADI. V was shortened by 3 bases and J by 1 base, with 9 bases between the two germline ends. The CDR3 is 14 residues long. CDR3 coding DNA: TGCGCCAGCAGTGACCCGGGACCCCAAGAGACCCAGTACTTC. Protein product: CASSDPGPQETQYF.

This clonotype came up many times. This sequence joins TRBV27 and TRBJ1-5; D is possibly TRBD1 (5 bases). This CDR3 has 14 residues. Germline V CDR1 and CDR2: MNHEY, SMNVEV (reference sequence). Trimming stripped 3 bases from V and 4 bases from J, with 10 bases between. CDR3 protein: CASSFSGRNQPQHF. The DNA of the CDR3 is TGTGCCAGCAGTTTTTCAGGGAGGAATCAGCCCCAGCATTTT.

This clonotype was detected many times. This rearrangement joins TRBV30 to TRBJ1-5, with TRBD1 as a possible D gene (6 bases). In germline, CDR1 is GTSNPN, CDR2 SVGIG (reference sequence). The CDR3 consists of 12 residues. The ends were cut back, 6 bases at V and 7 bases at J, with 13 bases in the middle. CDR3 sequence reads: CACRGSGQPQHF. Here the CDR3 DNA reads TGTGCCTGCAGGGGATCAGGCCAGCCCCAGCATTTT.

Only a few counts were recorded for this clonotype. The J gene is TRBJ2-1, the V gene TRBV21-1. TRBV21-1 is assigned pseudogene status. The CDR3 runs to 10 residues. The CDR3 DNA reads as TGTGCCAGCAGCAAAGATGAGCAGTTCTTC. Its protein is CASSKDEQFF.

V and J are TRBV10-3 and TRBJ2-1, with 8 nucleotides matching TRBD2. From germline, CDR1 is ENHRY and CDR2 SYGVKD. V dropped 8 bases and J dropped 9; count of bases not matched to a gene: 6. The CDR3 loop spans 12 amino acids. CDR3 sequence reads: CAIGLARGEQFF. In nucleotides, the CDR3 is TGTGCCATCGGACTAGCTCGTGGTGAGCAGTTCTTC.

This clonotype was seen only a few times. V gene TRBV27 combines with J gene TRBJ2-3; D possibly matches TRBD1 or TRBD2 (6 bases each). In germline, CDR1 is MNHEY, CDR2 SMNVEV (reference sequence). Trimming shortened V by 8 bases and J by 3 bases, and 18 bases separated the two germline ends. The CDR3 has 15 amino acids. The CDR3 sequence is CASGAGGGKTDTQYF. The CDR3 DNA reads TGTGCCAGCGGAGCCGGGGGCGGAAAGACAGATACGCAGTATTTT.

There are a few counts of this clonotype. The chain recombines TRBV12-3 or TRBV12-4 with TRBJ2-1; 9 bases align to TRBD2. J lost 9 bases, V lost 5 bases, and 11 bases had no gene match. The length of the CDR3 is 15 residues. The CDR3 nucleotides read TGTGCCAGCAGTGCGATAGCGGGAGATGAGGTTGAGCAGTTCTTC. Amino acid sequence: CASSAIAGDEVEQFF.

This clonotype appeared many times. This chain joins TRBV3-1 and TRBJ1-1; perhaps TRBD1 as D (6 bases). CDR1 LGHDT and CDR2 YNNKEL come from the germline V gene (reference sequence). The CDR3 has 14 residues. V lost 4 bases and J lost 4, with 13 bases in between. The CDR3 reads CASSPGAGVTEAFF. CDR3 nucleotides: TGTGCCAGCAGCCCGGGGGCGGGGGTCACTGAAGCTTTCTTT.

This clonotype was detected many times. This chain joins TRBV27 and TRBJ2-2; TRBD2 is a possible D gene (5 bases). The CDR3 runs to 17 residues. Between the trimmed V and J ends, which lost 4 bases and 1 base, there was a span of 16 bases. In germline, CDR1 is MNHEY, CDR2 SMNVEV (reference sequence). CDR3 sequence (DNA): TGTGCCAGCAGTTCCCGTACAGAGGGAAAGAACACCGGGGAGCTGTTTTTT. Translation gives CASSSRTEGKNTGELFF.

The chain's CDR3 is CASSLFESGLAGGKEQFF. The CDR3 DNA follows: TGTGCCAGCAGCTTATTTGAATCGGGGCTAGCGGGAGGGAAGGAGCAGTTCTTC. The V call is TRBV7-9, the J call TRBJ2-1; TRBD2 matches at 12 bases. CDR1 is SEHNR and CDR2 is FQNEAQ in the germline V gene (reference sequence). The CDR3 covers 18 residues. Trimming took 2 bases from V and 10 from J; bases not matched to a gene: 15.

This clonotype was seen a handful of times. V is TRBV20-1 and J is TRBJ2-1; 10 bases are a match to TRBD2. The germline gives CDR1 DFQATT, CDR2 SNEGSKA (reference sequence). The ends lost 1 base at V and 9 bases at J; junction bases unmatched: 6. This CDR3 region has 14 residues. CDR3 in amino acids: CSARGLAGRSEQFF. The CDR3 DNA follows: TGCAGTGCTAGAGGACTAGCGGGTCGTAGTGAGCAGTTCTTC.

DNA for the CDR3: TGTGCCAGCAGTGAAGAATTTGGGAACACTGAAGCTTTCTTT. As protein: CASSEEFGNTEAFF. The genes are TRBV2 and TRBJ1-1, with D uncertain. The CDR3 has 14 amino acids. V was trimmed by 1 base and J by 1 base, leaving 7 bases between them. Germline CDR1 SNHLY, CDR2 FYNNEI.